The 8 T cell receptor beta chains below all came from one sample that was sequenced in a study of early T cells in non-severe SARS-CoV-2 infection. TCRdb ran MiXCR on the 5' RACE reads and lists one entry per CDR3 protein. The table records 80,000 or so distinct CDR3 sequences, over 9% of them present only once. Sequencing used whole blood, obtained at baseline. All receptors come from an adult who was a healthcare worker with PCR-confirmed SARS-CoV-2 infection or an uninfected control (not recorded which).

This clonotype was seen ten or more times. V is TRBV6-6 and J is TRBJ1-3; D not certain. Germline V gene data show CDR1 as MNHNY and CDR2 as SVGAGI (reference sequence). Trimming cost V 0 bases and J 2 bases, with 14 bases left between them. This CDR3 region has 17 residues. CDR3 sequence: CASSYSIRGYAGNTIYF. The CDR3 bases are TGTGCCAGCAGTTACTCTATACGCGGGTATGCTGGAAACACCATATATTTT.

The chain recombines TRBV5-5 with TRBJ1-1; D gene ambiguous. CDR3 length: 13 residues. Trimming stripped 1 base from V and 3 bases from J, with 7 bases between. The germline gives CDR1 SGHKS, CDR2 YYEKEE (reference sequence). The DNA of the CDR3 is TGTGCCAGCAGCTTGATGTCCGACACTGAAGCTTTCTTT. Its protein product is CASSLMSDTEAFF.

The chain is built from TRBV19 and TRBJ1-2, with a possible D match to TRBD1 (6 bases). V was shortened by 5 bases and J by 2 bases, with 18 bases between the two germline ends. Germline lookup yields CDR1 LNHDA and CDR2 SQIVND (reference sequence). This CDR3 contains 16 residues. CDR3 nucleotides: TGTGCCAGTAGTGCCCCCCACGACAGGCAGAACTATGGCTACACCTTC. Translation gives CASSAPHDRQNYGYTF. The full variable domain, its missing parts supplied by reference TRBV19 and TRBJ1-2, is DGGITQSPKYLFRKEGQNVTLSCEQNLNHDAMYWYRQDPGQGLRLIYYSQIVNDFQKGDIAEGYSVSREKKESFPLTVTSAQKNPTAFYLCASSAPHDRQNYGYTFGSGTRLTVV.

The table lists this clonotype with a count of one. The genes are TRBV6-2 or TRBV6-3 and TRBJ1-6; D is perhaps TRBD1 (6 bases). CDR3 length equals 13 residues. V was clipped by 4 bases and J by 12 bases, with 13 bases between them. Germline CDR1 reads MNHEY; CDR2 reads SVGEGT. The CDR3 region has the DNA TGTGCCAGCAGTTTCACAGGGAATGGACCCCTCCACTTT. Translated, it gives CASSFTGNGPLHF.

The chain has TRBV12-5 and TRBJ2-3; 7 bases are a match to TRBD1. The V gene's germline CDR1 is LGHNT and CDR2 FRNRAP. Trimming took 0 bases from V and 6 from J; bases not matched to a gene: 6. The CDR3 loop spans 15 amino acids. As DNA, the CDR3 is TGTGCTAGTGGTTTGGTCGGACAGGCTACGGATACGCAGTATTTT. It is translated as CASGLVGQATDTQYF.

This clonotype was recorded at least ten times. The chain is built from TRBV7-2 and TRBJ1-2; D may be TRBD1 (6 bases). Germline CDR1 SGHTA, CDR2 FQGNSA. With 5 bases removed from V and 2 bases from J, the gap between germline ends came to 15 bases. The CDR3 covers 15 residues. CDR3 bases: TGTGCCAGCAGCCGGCCGGGGGGCGTCAACTATGGCTACACCTTC. Its translation: CASSRPGGVNYGYTF.

This clonotype has just a few counts. The rearrangement links TRBV9 to TRBJ2-5, with 7 bases fitting TRBD1. There are 15 residues in the CDR3. The V segment lost 4 bases and the J segment 4 bases; nucleotides outside the gene matches: 10. Germline V gene lookup returns CDR1 SGDLS and CDR2 YYNGEE. Here the CDR3 reads CASSPRDSTGETQYF. CDR3 nucleotides: TGTGCCAGCAGCCCCCGGGACAGCACCGGAGAGACCCAGTACTTC.

This clonotype was seen a handful of times. V is TRBV7-9 and J is TRBJ2-1; tentatively, D is TRBD1 (6 bases). The CDR3 covers 11 residues. Trimming left V 6 bases short and J 7 bases short, with 7 bases between. The germline gives CDR1 SEHNR, CDR2 FQNEAQ (reference sequence). CDR3 amino acids: CASRGANEQFF. The CDR3 DNA reads TGTGCCAGCAGGGGGGCGAATGAGCAGTTCTTC.